The next 27 T cell receptor beta chains were all read from a single sample in a study of T cell clones after liver transplantation. Clones were sequenced by immunoSEQ multiplex PCR, and TCRdb holds only the in-frame ones, with some missing. This sample has 15,000 or so clones, with 82% found just once. The specimen was CD8+ T cells from blood, collected around 44 months after liver transplant. Receptor source: a human patient who received a liver transplant. Some T cells may originate from the graft donor.

The rearrangement links TRBV7-2 to TRBJ2-7; D not certain. Trimming removed 3 bases from V and 5 bases from J, with 14 bases in between. Germline lookup yields CDR1 SGHTA and CDR2 FQGNSA. The CDR3 has 14 amino acids. The CDR3 sequence: CASSLITLRHEQYF. As DNA, the CDR3 is TGTGCCAGCAGCTTGATAACACTGCGCCACGAGCAGTACTTC. Based on the CDR3 plus reference TRBV7-2 and TRBJ2-7, the full variable domain is GAGVSQSPSNKVTEKGKDVELRCDPISGHTALYWYRQSLGQGLEFLIYFQGNSAPDKSGLPSDRFSAERTGGSVSTLTIQRTQQEDSAVYLCASSLITLRHEQYFGPGTRLTVT.

The CDR3 here is CASGLNRDSNTEAFF. The DNA for the CDR3 is TGTGCCAGCGGATTAAACCGGGACTCAAACACTGAAGCTTTCTTT. The genes are TRBV4-2 and TRBJ1-1, with D possibly TRBD1 on 5 matching bases. CDR3 size: 15 residues. V was clipped by 8 bases and J by 2 bases, with 18 bases between them. The germline V gene encodes CDR1 LGHNA and CDR2 YNFKEQ.

The chain employs TRBV10-3 and TRBJ2-1, with 10 bases aligning to TRBD1. CDR3 length: 15 residues. The V segment lost 2 bases and the J segment 8 bases; nucleotides outside the gene matches: 6. CDR1 is ENHRY, CDR2 SYGVKD, per germline. CDR3 sequence: CAISEPGDRGDEQFF. In nucleotides, the CDR3 is TGTGCCATCAGTGAGCCGGGGGACAGGGGAGATGAGCAGTTCTTC.

V and J are TRBV6-4 and TRBJ2-2, with D tentatively TRBD1 or TRBD2 (5 bases each). This CDR3 is 17 amino acids long. CDR1 and CDR2 (germline): MRHNA, SNTAGT. V lost 1 base and J 0 bases, leaving 12 bases between the germline ends. The chain's CDR3 is CASSDYFSGPNTGELFF. CDR3 in DNA: TGTGCCAGCAGTGACTATTTTTCGGGGCCGAACACCGGGGAGCTGTTTTTT.

V and J are TRBV27 and TRBJ1-5, with unresolved D. Germline V CDR1 and CDR2: MNHEY, SMNVEV (reference sequence). CDR3 size: 14 residues. Trimming stripped 3 bases from V and 3 bases from J, with 9 bases between. The CDR3 DNA is TGTGCCAGCAGTTTCGCGGGCAACAATCAGCCCCAGCATTTT. This gives the protein CASSFAGNNQPQHF.

V gene TRBV14 combines with J gene TRBJ2-7; 8 nucleotides agree with TRBD2. The CDR3 contains 16 residues. Germline V gene data show CDR1 as SGHDN and CDR2 as FVKESK. Trimming cost V 4 bases and J 0 bases; bases outside gene matches: 8. The CDR3 loop reads CASSPTSGGLSYEQYF. The CDR3 region has the DNA TGTGCCAGCAGCCCTACTAGCGGAGGTCTCTCCTACGAGCAGTACTTC. The variable domain in full, with the rest retrieved from reference TRBV14 and TRBJ2-7, is EAGVTQFPSHSVIEKGQTVTLRCDPISGHDNLYWYRRVMGKEIKFLLHFVKESKQDESGMPNNRFLAERTGGTYSTLKVQPAELEDSGVYFCASSPTSGGLSYEQYFGPGTRLTVT.

The V and J genes are TRBV5-1 and TRBJ2-1; 12 positions agree with TRBD1. Unmatched junction bases numbered 7, after V lost 4 bases and J lost 2 bases. The CDR3 has 17 amino acids. Germline V lookup: CDR1 SGHRS, CDR2 YFSETQ. The CDR3 DNA follows: TGCGCCAGCAGCATCGCCGGGACAGGGGGCGCCTACAATGAGCAGTTCTTC. Its protein is CASSIAGTGGAYNEQFF.

This chain connects TRBV19 to TRBJ2-3; D unresolved. This CDR3 region has 12 residues. The germline CDR1 and CDR2 sequences are LNHDA and SQIVND (reference sequence). V lost 2 bases to trimming and J lost 5 bases, with 5 bases between them. In DNA, the CDR3 is TGTGCCAGTAGTATACACCGAGATACGCAGTATTTT. As protein: CASSIHRDTQYF.

This clone was seen only once. The chain joins TRBV25-1 to TRBJ2-7; no clear D. The V end was cut by 6 bases, the J end by 5 bases, with 14 bases between. Per the germline V gene, CDR1 is MGHDK and CDR2 is SYGVNS. The CDR3 length is 13 residues. CDR3 sequence: CASRYRVSDEQYF. CDR3 bases: TGTGCCAGCAGATATCGGGTCTCGGACGAGCAGTACTTC.

By share, this clone ranks as medium-sized. The chain links TRBV7-9 to TRBJ1-1; D ambiguous. The CDR3 runs 12 residues. V lost 3 bases and J lost 6, with 8 bases in between. Looked up from germline, CDR1 is SEHNR and CDR2 is FQNEAQ (reference sequence). CDR3 residues: CASSFGEAEAFF. The CDR3 region has the DNA TGTGCCAGCAGCTTCGGGGAGGCTGAAGCTTTCTTT.

The genes are TRBV27 and TRBJ2-3, with D perhaps matching TRBD2 (6 bases). The CDR3 sequence is 15 residues long. Per germline, CDR1 MNHEY and CDR2 SMNVEV (reference sequence). Trimming removed 3 bases from V and 4 bases from J, with 14 bases in between. CDR3 loop: CASSFQAGGADTQYF. In nucleotides, the CDR3 is TGTGCCAGCAGTTTTCAGGCGGGCGGGGCAGATACGCAGTATTTT.

CDR3 residues: CATSRTGGNTGELFF. In DNA form, the CDR3 reads TGTGCCACCAGCAGGACAGGGGGGAACACCGGGGAGCTGTTTTTT. V and J are TRBV15 and TRBJ2-2; TRBD1 matches 9 bases. The V and J ends lost 3 bases and 1 base, in that order; junction bases with no gene match: 0. This CDR3 spans 15 amino acids. Per the germline V gene, CDR1 is LNHNV and CDR2 is YYDKDF (reference sequence). The full variable domain, with the rest looked up from reference TRBV15 and TRBJ2-2, is DAMVIQNPRYQVTQFGKPVTLSCSQTLNHNVMYWYQQKSSQAPKLLFHYYDKDFNNEADTPDNFQSRRPNTSFCFLDIRSPGLGDTAMYLCATSRTGGNTGELFFGEGSRLTVL.

This chain uses TRBV4-3 with TRBJ1-4, with TRBD1 as a possible D gene (5 bases). The germline V and J ends were trimmed by 5 bases and 3 bases, with 16 bases remaining between them. Germline CDR1 reads LGHNA; CDR2 reads YSLEER. The length of the CDR3 is 16 residues. In DNA, the CDR3 is TGCGCCAGCAGCACCAAGGGCCGGGGGGCTAATGAAAAACTGTTTTTT. It encodes CASSTKGRGANEKLFF.

The chain carries TRBV4-3 and TRBJ2-3; tentatively, D is TRBD1 or TRBD2 (5 bases each). This CDR3 contains 16 residues. Germline CDR1 and CDR2: LGHNA and YSLEER. Trimming took 5 bases from V and 5 from J, leaving 20 bases between them. CDR3 sequence (DNA): TGCGCCAGCAGCACCCGCCGCCTAGGGGCGGGAGATACGCAGTATTTT. As protein: CASSTRRLGAGDTQYF.

The chain recombines TRBV15 with TRBJ1-5; D is undetermined. Germline CDR1 is LNHNV and CDR2 is YYDKDF (reference sequence). V dropped 2 bases and J dropped 0 bases, with 17 bases sitting between them. This CDR3 is 18 amino acids long. CDR3 nucleotide sequence: TGTGCCACCAGCAGATTTTCCCTCCCAGACTATAGCAATCAGCCCCAGCATTTT. It translates to CATSRFSLPDYSNQPQHF.

The rearrangement uses TRBV4-2 and TRBJ2-7; tentatively, D is TRBD2 (5 bases). V shed 1 base and J shed 5 bases, with 15 bases lying between them. The germline V gene has CDR1 LGHNA and CDR2 YNFKEQ. CDR3 length: 15 residues. As DNA, the CDR3 is TGTGCCAGCAGCCAAGTGGAAGGGAGCATCCACGAGCAGTACTTC. Amino acids: CASSQVEGSIHEQYF.

The chain is built from TRBV14 and TRBJ1-1, with 7 bases fitting TRBD1. J lost 10 bases, V lost 1 base, and 9 bases had no gene match. The CDR3 totals 14 residues. Germline V gene sequence: CDR1 SGHDN, CDR2 FVKESK. CDR3: CASSQVGDRDGAFF. The CDR3 DNA reads as TGTGCCAGCAGCCAAGTTGGTGACAGGGATGGAGCTTTCTTT.

The V call is TRBV9, the J call TRBJ2-7, with TRBD1 as a possible D gene (5 bases). CDR1 SGDLS and CDR2 YYNGEE come from the germline V gene. Trimming took 1 base from V and 6 from J, leaving 11 bases between them. This CDR3 spans 13 amino acids. DNA for the CDR3: TGTGCCAGCAGCGTACAGGGTCCCGGCGAGCAGTACTTC. This encodes CASSVQGPGEQYF.

This clone is categorized as medium-sized. V and J are TRBV7-8 and TRBJ1-5; perhaps TRBD1 as D (5 bases). Germline lookup yields CDR1 SGHVS and CDR2 FQNEAQ. Trimming cost V 5 bases and J 4 bases, with 15 bases left between them. The CDR3 sequence is 15 residues long. The CDR3 DNA follows: TGTGCCAGCAGCCGGGAGCGGGGCGCGAATCAGCCCCAGCATTTT. Its translation is CASSRERGANQPQHF.

The chain has TRBV6-4 and TRBJ2-3; 8 bases are shared with TRBD1. The germline CDR1 and CDR2 sequences are MRHNA and SNTAGT. The CDR3 is 13 residues long. V lost 5 bases and J lost 2; bases outside the gene matches: 0. The CDR3: CASSQGATDTQYF. Written as DNA, the CDR3 is TGTGCCAGCAGTCAGGGGGCCACAGATACGCAGTATTTT.

This clone was recorded a few times. This chain links TRBV7-7 with TRBJ2-2; 13 bases are shared with TRBD2. The ends lost 5 bases at V and 2 bases at J; junction bases unmatched: 2. Per the germline V gene, CDR1 is SSHAT and CDR2 is FNYEAQ (reference sequence). The CDR3 runs to 16 residues. The CDR3 DNA reads as TGTGCCAGCAGCCAGGGACTAGCGGGAAACACCGGGGAGCTGTTTTTT. Translated: CASSQGLAGNTGELFF.

The chain carries TRBV7-9 and TRBJ1-2; D gene ambiguous. The CDR3 length is 13 residues. Trimming stripped 1 base from V and 6 bases from J, with 9 bases between. CDR1 and CDR2 (germline): SEHNR, FQNEAQ (reference sequence). CDR3 amino acids: CASSLGQNDGYTF. CDR3 nucleotides: TGTGCCAGCAGCTTAGGCCAGAATGATGGCTACACCTTC.

The genes are TRBV27 and TRBJ2-5, with 12 bases fitting TRBD1. The CDR3 extends over 17 amino acids. The ends lost 5 bases at V and 2 bases at J; junction bases unmatched: 9. Germline V gene lookup returns CDR1 MNHEY and CDR2 SMNVEV (reference sequence). CDR3 sequence (DNA): TGTGCCAGCAGTCCACCGGGACAGGGGGCAGGGCAAGAGACCCAGTACTTC. Protein product: CASSPPGQGAGQETQYF.

Remarks on this clone: An end of the junction does not agree with germline; a read error may underlie this. The V and J genes are TRBV28 and TRBJ1-4; TRBD1 might be the D (5 bases). The CDR3 loop spans 14 amino acids. CDR1 is MDHEN and CDR2 is SYDVKM in the germline V gene. The CDR3 DNA reads TGTGCCAGCAGTCCGGCAGGGCGAGGTGAAGAACTGTTTTTT. Protein: CASSPAGRGEELFF.

The chain combines TRBV30 with TRBJ2-3; TRBD1 is a possible D gene (5 bases). CDR1 is GTSNPN, CDR2 SVGIG, per germline (reference sequence). V lost 5 bases and J 5 bases, leaving 5 bases between the germline ends. CDR3 length: 10 residues. The CDR3 DNA sequence: TGTGCCTGGCAGGGAGATACGCAGTATTTT. Amino acid sequence: CAWQGDTQYF.

The V gene is TRBV4-2, the J gene TRBJ2-7; maybe TRBD1 (6 bases). The V gene lost 2 bases and the J gene lost 2 bases, with 16 bases spanning the gap. This CDR3 is 16 amino acids long. Germline CDR1 reads LGHNA; CDR2 reads YNFKEQ. DNA of the CDR3: TGTGCCAGCAGCCAAAAGGGGCAGGACAGAGCCTACGAGCAGTACTTC. It is translated as CASSQKGQDRAYEQYF.

The CDR3 loop is CASSGGGFMNTEAFF. CDR3 DNA sequence: TGTGCCAGCAGTGGGGGGGGCTTCATGAACACTGAAGCTTTCTTT. The chain combines TRBV6-5 with TRBJ1-1; TRBD1 might be the D (6 bases). The CDR3 is 15 residues long. The germline V and J ends were trimmed by 5 bases and 0 bases, with 13 bases remaining between them. The germline CDR1 and CDR2 sequences are MNHEY and SVGAGI.